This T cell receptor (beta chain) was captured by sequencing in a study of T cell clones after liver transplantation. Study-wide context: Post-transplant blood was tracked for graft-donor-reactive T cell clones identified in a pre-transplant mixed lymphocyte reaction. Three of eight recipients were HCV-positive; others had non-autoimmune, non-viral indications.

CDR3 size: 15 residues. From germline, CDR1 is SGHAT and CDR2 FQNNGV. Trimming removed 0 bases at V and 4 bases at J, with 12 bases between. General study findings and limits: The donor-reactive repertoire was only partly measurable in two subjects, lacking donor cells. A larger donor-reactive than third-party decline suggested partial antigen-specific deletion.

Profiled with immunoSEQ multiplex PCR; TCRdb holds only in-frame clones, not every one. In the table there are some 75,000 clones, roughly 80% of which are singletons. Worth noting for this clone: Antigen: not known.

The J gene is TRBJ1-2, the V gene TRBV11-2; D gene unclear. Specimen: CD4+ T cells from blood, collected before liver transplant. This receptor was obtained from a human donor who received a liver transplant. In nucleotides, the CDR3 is TGTGCCAGCAGCTTAGATTACCGCTCGTCCTATGGCTACACCTTC. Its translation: CASSLDYRSSYGYTF.